Shown below are 5 T cell receptor beta chains from a single sample sequenced in a study of OX40 agonist ivuxolimab in advanced cancers. Sequencing used immunoSEQ multiplex PCR; TCRdb keeps in-frame clones, though not all of them. The profile shows just under 100,000 clones, roughly 94% of them singletons. The sequenced sample was CD4+ or CD8+ T cells sorted from blood, obtained in a trial of the OX40 agonist ivuxolimab. All receptors come from an adult with an advanced solid tumor such as melanoma, head and neck, liver or kidney cancer.

This clone occurred once. V and J are TRBV7-2 and TRBJ1-2, with D tentatively TRBD1 (6 bases). Trimming pared 4 bases from V and 8 bases from J, leaving 17 bases between. Per the germline V gene, CDR1 is SGHTA and CDR2 is FQGNSA. CDR3 length equals 14 residues. The CDR3 reads CASSSVIQGFGYTF. DNA of the CDR3: TGTGCCAGCAGCTCCGTAATACAGGGATTCGGCTACACCTTC.

This chain links TRBV5-1 with TRBJ1-2; TRBD1 agrees at 7 bases. V trimming: 4 bases; J trimming: 4 bases; junction bases outside the gene matches: 16. The CDR3 loop spans 17 amino acids. From germline, CDR1 is SGHRS and CDR2 YFSETQ. The CDR3 DNA follows: TGCGCCAGCAGCCCCTCCACAGGGGTGGGGGGGGGCTATGGCTACACCTTC. Translated, it gives CASSPSTGVGGGYGYTF. The whole variable domain, filled in from reference TRBV5-1 and TRBJ1-2, reads KAGVTQTPRYLIKTRGQQVTLSCSPISGHRSVSWYQQTPGQGLQFLFEYFSETQRNKGNFPGRFSGRQFSNSRSEMNVSTLELGDSALYLCASSPSTGVGGGYGYTFGSGTRLTVV.

The chain employs TRBV7-2 and TRBJ1-3; no reliable D call. Germline V gene sequence: CDR1 SGHTA, CDR2 FQGNSA. CDR3 size: 15 residues. The V and J ends lost 1 base and 0 bases respectively, with 7 bases between them. The CDR3 loop is CASSLGESSGNTIYF. The CDR3 DNA follows: TGTGCCAGCAGCTTAGGGGAGAGCTCTGGAAACACCATATATTTT.

The CDR3 DNA reads TGTGCCAGCAGAGGACAGGGGCGGGGGGAAAAACTGTTTTTT. Translating gives CASRGQGRGEKLFF. The V call is TRBV6-6, the J call TRBJ1-4, with 9 bases identical to TRBD1. This CDR3 spans 14 amino acids. V lost 6 bases and J lost 8; bases outside the gene matches: 7. Germline CDR1 reads MNHNY; CDR2 reads SVGAGI (reference sequence).

The chain combines TRBV7-9 with TRBJ2-1; no clear D. Trimming cost V 1 base and J 6 bases, with 4 bases left between them. Germline CDR1 reads SEHNR; CDR2 reads FQNEAQ (reference sequence). CDR3 size: 12 residues. The CDR3 bases are TGTGCCAGCAGCTTAGTCCCCAATGAGCAGTTCTTC. Encoded protein: CASSLVPNEQFF.